The present TCR beta chain was sequenced within a study of human T cells and chemical hapten exposure. Specified time point: pre-sensitization, week 0. Treatment specified: therapeutic diphenylcyclopropenone sensitization with weekly scalp DPC. Per the study methods: TCR counts had a median of around 94,000 per sample and spanned about 20,000 to 750,000. TCRdb used MiXCR to reprocess the RACE reads, holding one entry per CDR3 protein. It is TCRdb's table, rather than the study itself, that gives the V and J calls and clone size. The data hold approximately 50,000 distinct CDR3 sequences, with around 11% observed a single time. This clonotype was observed at least ten times. The V gene lost 4 bases and the J gene lost 5 bases, with 4 bases spanning the gap. Germline assignment: CDR1 SQVTM and CDR2 ANQGSEA. This CDR3 is 10 amino acids long.

The specimen was whole blood, collected in connection with sensitization to the hapten diphenylcyclopropenone (DPC). The TCR comes from a woman between 40 and 55 years old with alopecia areata. Some clones in this sample may be carry-over from other donors' samples. This sequence joins TRBV29-1 and TRBJ2-3; no definite D call. Here the CDR3 DNA reads TGCAGCGTTGGAGGAGATACGCAGTATTTT. Translating gives CSVGGDTQYF.